This TCR beta chain was found in a study of blood T cell repertoires in COVID-19. As originally analysed: Reference gene primers were amplified, and this amplification served to estimate nucleated cell counts. The table came from immunoSEQ multiplex PCR; TCRdb's copy has only in-frame clones and leaves some out. V, J and clone size are taken as reported in that table, and D and trimming were inferred from the DNA itself. The repertoire consists of about 240,000 clones, with around 88% occurring once and the leading ten covering 9% to 15%. The ends were cut back, 1 base at V and 9 bases at J, with 10 bases in the middle. This CDR3 is built from 13 residues. The germline gives CDR1 SGHNT, CDR2 YENEEA.

The TCR originated in a man older than 75 with acute or convalescent COVID-19. The chain has TRBV11-3 and TRBJ2-1; D is unresolved. Sequencing was done on a sample of peripheral blood. The CDR3 loop reads CASSLGMVGEQFF. The CDR3 nucleotides are TGTGCCAGCAGCTTAGGAATGGTCGGTGAGCAGTTCTTC.